The T cell receptor (beta chain) under discussion was sequenced for a study of blood T cells in healthy people across ages. Study-wide findings and caveats: Unknown donor CMV status possibly confounded expanded clonotype changes. Donors of long life had a larger count of naive CD4+ cells and greater diversity than aged donors.

As concerns this clonotype: Its specificity is unknown.

This CDR3 region has 15 residues. Germline trimming cut 0 bases from V and 7 bases from J; bases unmatched to any gene: 6. Per the germline V gene, CDR1 is LNHNV and CDR2 is YYDKDF (reference sequence). A second PCR, run for 7 to 11 cycles, used a sample-barcoded 5' primer plus a J-beta primer mix. TCRdb recomputed calls from the 5' RACE reads with MiXCR, one row per CDR3 protein. This table holds about 1.6 million distinct CDR3 sequences, about 35% found once. This receptor was identified in a woman in her twenties or thirties in good health. The sample taken for sequencing was blood. J is TRBJ2-1 and V is TRBV15; 7 bases fit TRBD2. The CDR3 reads CATSRDGGGGNEQFF. For the CDR3, the DNA is TGTGCCACCAGCAGAGATGGTGGGGGAGGGAATGAGCAGTTCTTC.